The 23 T cell receptor beta chains below were found in one sample sequenced in a study of shared clonotypes between healthy human individuals. The assay was immunoSEQ multiplex PCR, and TCRdb's table has in-frame clones only and misses some. The data show around 2.1 million clones, just over 90% seen once. The naive CD8 fraction comprised CD45RO-negative cells positively selected for CCR7 and excluded terminally differentiated effector memory CD45RA+ cells. Sequencing input: naive CD8+ T cells from PBMCs. Receptor source: a young man in good health. Some clones in this sample may be carry-over from other donors' samples.

The CDR3 loop reads CASSPDRGNQPQHF. As DNA, the CDR3 is TGTGCCAGCAGCCCGGACAGGGGCAATCAGCCCCAGCATTTT. The rearrangement links TRBV7-9 to TRBJ1-5; 8 bases align to TRBD1. CDR1 is SEHNR, CDR2 FQNEAQ, per germline (reference sequence). With V trimmed by 5 bases and J by 2 bases, 2 bases remained unmatched. The CDR3 length is 14 residues.

The CDR3 nucleotides are TGTGCCAGCAGGGGTCGTCTGGGGGATACAGATACGCAGTATTTT. Translation: CASRGRLGDTDTQYF. This chain uses TRBV11-2 with TRBJ2-3; D possibly matches TRBD1 or TRBD2 (5 bases each). Germline V gene sequence: CDR1 SGHAT, CDR2 FQNNGV. Deletions cut 6 bases from V and 3 bases from J, with 16 bases between. This CDR3 contains 15 residues.

The chain couples TRBV27 to TRBJ2-7, with D possibly being TRBD1 (5 bases). CDR1 and CDR2 from the germline V gene are MNHEY and SMNVEV (reference sequence). The CDR3 consists of 14 residues. The V gene lost 3 bases and the J gene lost 6 bases, with 15 bases spanning the gap. CDR3 loop: CASSFHQGRGEQYF. In DNA, the CDR3 is TGTGCCAGCAGTTTTCATCAGGGTAGGGGCGAGCAGTACTTC.

The chain is built from TRBV7-9 and TRBJ2-7; possible D gene TRBD1, 5 bases. The CDR3 spans 15 residues. V was clipped by 7 bases and J by 3 bases, with 19 bases between them. The germline V gene has CDR1 SEHNR and CDR2 FQNEAQ (reference sequence). CDR3 DNA: TGTGCCAGCACCAATGCAGGGATCCTCAACTACGAGCAGTACTTC. Translation: CASTNAGILNYEQYF. Drawing the rest from reference TRBV7-9 and TRBJ2-7, the complete variable domain is DTGVSQNPRHKITKRGQNVTFRCDPISEHNRLYWYRQTLGQGPEFLTYFQNEAQLEKSRLLSDRFSAERPKGSFSTLEIQRTEQGDSAMYLCASTNAGILNYEQYFGPGTRLTVT.

In DNA form, the CDR3 reads TGTGCCAGCAGCCCCGGGACTGCTGTAAGAAACGAGCAGTACTTC. It translates to CASSPGTAVRNEQYF. The gene calls are TRBV7-9 and TRBJ2-7, with a weak D call TRBD2 (6 bases). V dropped 5 bases and J dropped 5 bases, with 19 bases sitting between them. The CDR3 is 15 amino acids. Germline values: CDR1 SEHNR, CDR2 FQNEAQ (reference sequence).

This chain connects TRBV27 to TRBJ2-7, with D perhaps matching TRBD1 (5 bases). Germline V gives CDR1 MNHEY, CDR2 SMNVEV (reference sequence). This CDR3 comprises 16 residues. V was pared by 0 bases and J by 2 bases, with 14 bases between. The CDR3 nucleotides are TGTGCCAGCAGTTTATCGCACGGCAGGGTCACCTACGAGCAGTACTTC. This sequence encodes CASSLSHGRVTYEQYF.

Only one count was recorded for this clone. In DNA, the CDR3 is TGTGCCAGCAGCTCACGGGACAGGGGCATCGATTCAGACTACGAGCAGTACTTC. It codes for CASSSRDRGIDSDYEQYF. The chain uses TRBV11-2 and TRBJ2-7; 10 bases agree with TRBD1. CDR1 is SGHAT and CDR2 is FQNNGV in the germline V gene. With V trimmed by 4 bases and J by 3 bases, 15 bases remained unmatched. CDR3 size: 18 residues.

For this clone: This sample includes further DNA sequences coding for the same CDR3. The chain carries TRBV11-2 and TRBJ2-7; no clear D gene. The V end was cut by 3 bases, the J end by 3 bases, with 0 bases between. Germline CDR1 SGHAT, CDR2 FQNNGV. This CDR3 has 10 amino acids. The CDR3 bases are TGTGCCAGCAGCTTCTACGAGCAGTACTTC. It translates to CASSFYEQYF.

Only one count was recorded for this clone. The chain combines TRBV28 with TRBJ2-2; the D gene is possibly TRBD2 (5 bases). Trimming removed 6 bases from V and 3 bases from J, with 8 bases in between. The CDR3 length is 13 residues. From germline, CDR1 is MDHEN and CDR2 SYDVKM. In nucleotides, the CDR3 is TGTGCCAGCAGACGAGGGTACACCGGGGAGCTGTTTTTT. This translates into CASRRGYTGELFF.

CDR3 coding DNA: TGTGCCAGCAGCCGCCTGGAGCGGGAGTGGGCCGGGGAGCTGTTTTTT. Protein: CASSRLEREWAGELFF. This chain links TRBV14 with TRBJ2-2, with 8 positions matching TRBD2. V dropped 4 bases and J dropped 6; count of bases not matched to a gene: 10. CDR1 and CDR2 (germline): SGHDN, FVKESK. This CDR3 spans 16 amino acids.

The chain links TRBV28 to TRBJ2-7; D might be TRBD1 or TRBD2, each matching 5 bases. The V gene lost 8 bases and the J gene lost 1 base, with 15 bases spanning the gap. CDR1 MDHEN and CDR2 SYDVKM come from the germline V gene. This CDR3 comprises 14 residues. The CDR3 bases are TGTGCCAGCGTTTGGGGACGGGGTTCCTACGAGCAGTACTTC. Protein sequence: CASVWGRGSYEQYF.

This chain links TRBV29-1 with TRBJ2-4; D is possibly TRBD1 (6 bases). Germline V CDR1 and CDR2: SQVTM, ANQGSEA. Trimming stripped 3 bases from V and 0 bases from J, with 15 bases between. The CDR3 sequence is 16 residues long. CDR3 amino acids: CSVESQGYLAKNIQYF. The CDR3, as DNA: TGCAGCGTTGAGTCCCAGGGGTATTTAGCCAAAAACATTCAGTACTTC.

CDR3 loop: CASSLRQGSSAGELFF. For the CDR3, the DNA is TGTGCCAGCAGCCTACGACAGGGAAGTTCCGCCGGGGAGCTGTTTTTT. The rearrangement uses TRBV9 and TRBJ2-2, with 7 nucleotides matching TRBD1. Germline CDR1 is SGDLS and CDR2 is YYNGEE. The CDR3 is 16 residues long. Germline trimming cut 4 bases from V and 6 bases from J; bases unmatched to any gene: 12.

The rearrangement uses TRBV28 and TRBJ2-7; no clear D. Germline CDR1 is MDHEN and CDR2 is SYDVKM. The V end lost 2 bases, the J end lost 2 bases, and 16 bases lay between the germline ends. CDR3 length: 16 amino acids. The CDR3 region has the DNA TGTGCCAGCAGTTTAGCGGCCCCCAGCGCCACCTACGAGCAGTACTTC. Amino acids: CASSLAAPSATYEQYF.

In this sample, this clone turned up once. The chain carries TRBV28 and TRBJ1-1; the match to TRBD1 covers 7 bases. Germline CDR1 is MDHEN and CDR2 is SYDVKM. The J segment lost 11 bases and the V segment lost 5 bases, leaving 11 bases of the junction unmatched. This CDR3 spans 13 amino acids. Here the CDR3 DNA reads TGTGCCAGCAGTACGAATCTAGGGGGCACGGCTTTCTTT. Its translation: CASSTNLGGTAFF.

To note about this clone: The sample carries other DNA sequences with the same CDR3. The chain is built from TRBV29-1 and TRBJ2-1; the D gene could be TRBD1 or TRBD2 (5 bases each). Germline V gene lookup returns CDR1 SQVTM and CDR2 ANQGSEA. The CDR3 covers 11 residues. Trimming removed 3 bases at V and 8 bases at J, with 8 bases between. The CDR3 region is CSVEVGDEQFF. CDR3 nucleotide sequence: TGCAGCGTTGAGGTGGGGGATGAGCAGTTCTTC.

The CDR3 loop reads CASRLAGGTGELFF. CDR3 nucleotides: TGTGCCAGCAGACTAGCGGGAGGGACCGGGGAGCTGTTTTTT. The rearrangement joins TRBV27 to TRBJ2-2; 13 nucleotides align to TRBD2. The germline V gene encodes CDR1 MNHEY and CDR2 SMNVEV (reference sequence). The CDR3 is 14 residues long. V shed 6 bases, J shed 5 bases, and the junction held 0 bases outside the gene matches.

V is TRBV7-9 and J is TRBJ1-4; D is unclear. The CDR3 has 17 amino acids. Germline loops: CDR1 SEHNR, CDR2 FQNEAQ (reference sequence). V lost 1 base to trimming and J lost 7 bases, with 19 bases between them. CDR3 coding DNA: TGTGCCAGCAGCTTAGGAGCCGGGTGGACCCTATCTGAAAAACTGTTTTTT. It is translated as CASSLGAGWTLSEKLFF.

The gene calls are TRBV25-1 and TRBJ2-7; 11 positions match TRBD2. Germline trimming cut 7 bases from V and 5 bases from J; bases unmatched to any gene: 10. The CDR3 is 15 residues long. Germline assignment: CDR1 MGHDK and CDR2 SYGVNS. The CDR3 reads CASTYLAGGLNEQYF. The DNA for the CDR3 is TGTGCCAGCACTTATTTAGCGGGAGGGTTGAACGAGCAGTACTTC.

The gene calls are TRBV5-4 and TRBJ2-3, with D unclear. Trimming removed 2 bases from V and 5 bases from J, with 12 bases in between. Germline V CDR1 and CDR2: SGHNT, YYREEE (reference sequence). The CDR3 is made up of 14 amino acids. The CDR3 nucleotides read TGTGCCAGCAGCTTAATCCCCTCTTTAGATACGCAGTATTTT. This codes for CASSLIPSLDTQYF.

As for this clone: The same CDR3 arises from other DNA sequences in this sample as well. The chain uses TRBV4-3 and TRBJ2-7; TRBD2 matches 8 bases. Germline CDR1 is LGHNA and CDR2 is YSLEER. CDR3 length equals 15 residues. Trimming took 0 bases from V and 3 from J; bases not matched to a gene: 4. CDR3 in amino acids: CASSQETSGLYEQYF. In nucleotides, the CDR3 is TGCGCCAGCAGCCAAGAAACTAGCGGCCTCTACGAGCAGTACTTC.

This rearrangement joins TRBV27 to TRBJ1-4; the D gene is possibly TRBD1 (6 bases). The CDR3 runs to 17 residues. The ends were cut back, 0 bases at V and 8 bases at J, with 19 bases in the middle. The germline V gene encodes CDR1 MNHEY and CDR2 SMNVEV (reference sequence). The CDR3: CASSLSQRTGKGEKLFF. DNA for the CDR3: TGTGCCAGCAGTTTATCCCAACGTACAGGGAAAGGCGAAAAACTGTTTTTT.

The genes are TRBV27 and TRBJ2-1; D may be TRBD2 (5 bases). The CDR3 runs to 13 residues. Germline loops: CDR1 MNHEY, CDR2 SMNVEV (reference sequence). Trimming pared 6 bases from V and 2 bases from J, leaving 8 bases between. In nucleotides, the CDR3 is TGTGCCAGCAGAACAGCGGCCTACAATGAGCAGTTCTTC. This codes for CASRTAAYNEQFF.